One sample yielded the 22 T cell receptor beta chains listed below, sequenced in a study of blood T cell repertoires in COVID-19. Profiled with immunoSEQ multiplex PCR; TCRdb holds only in-frame clones, not every one. The sample yields some 87,000 clones, roughly 80% seen once. Sequencing was carried out using peripheral blood. The origin of the receptors is a man older than 75 with active or convalescent COVID-19.

V gene TRBV5-5 combines with J gene TRBJ2-6; 10 bases match TRBD1. The germline V gene encodes CDR1 SGHKS and CDR2 YYEKEE (reference sequence). This CDR3 is 17 amino acids long. With V trimmed by 5 bases and J by 2 bases, 7 bases remained unmatched. The DNA of the CDR3 is TGTGCCAGCAGTGTAGGACAGGGGGAAACTGGGGCCAACGTCCTGACTTTC. Its translation: CASSVGQGETGANVLTF.

This clone was seen a few times. Since a much larger clone is just one base distant, this may be a read error. Other DNA sequences within the sample encode an identical CDR3. Here the CDR3 DNA reads TGTGCCAGCCGGGCCCGGGGCGGGGGGCCGGCAGTCGATGAGCAGTTCTTC. Amino acids: CASRARGGGPAVDEQFF. This sequence joins TRBV13 and TRBJ2-1, with 8 bases matching TRBD2. Losses at the gene ends were 8 bases for V and 8 bases for J; bases not matched to a gene: 20. The CDR3 sequence is 17 residues long. The V gene's germline CDR1 is PRHDT and CDR2 FYEKMQ (reference sequence). The whole variable domain, filled in from reference TRBV13 and TRBJ2-1, reads AAGVIQSPRHLIKEKRETATLKCYPIPRHDTVYWYQQGPGQDPQFLISFYEKMQSDKGSIPDRFSAQQFSDYHSELNMSSLELGDSALYFCASRARGGGPAVDEQFFGPGTRLTVL.

The rearrangement links TRBV6-5 to TRBJ2-3; 7 nucleotides agree with TRBD1. There are 15 residues in the CDR3. Germline CDR1 reads MNHEY; CDR2 reads SVGAGI. Trimming cost V 5 bases and J 3 bases; bases outside gene matches: 8. The CDR3 protein is CASSPTTGKTDTQYF. CDR3 DNA: TGTGCCAGCAGTCCCACGACAGGGAAGACAGATACGCAGTATTTT.

The genes are TRBV6-5 and TRBJ2-5; possible D gene TRBD2, 5 bases. Germline assignment: CDR1 MNHEY and CDR2 SVGAGI. The CDR3 covers 16 residues. Trimming removed 0 bases at V and 0 bases at J, with 11 bases between. In DNA form, the CDR3 reads TGTGCCAGCAGTTACTCGGGTTCGGGGTACCAAGAGACCCAGTACTTC. This sequence encodes CASSYSGSGYQETQYF.

V usage is TRBV7-8 and J usage is TRBJ1-5; 9 nucleotides line up with TRBD1. V gave up 4 bases and J gave up 5 bases; unmatched junction bases: 9. Germline CDR1 and CDR2: SGHVS and FQNEAQ. The CDR3 contains 16 residues. CDR3 bases: TGTGCCAGCAGCTCCTGGACAGGGGCGATAGATCAGCCCCAGCATTTT. This encodes CASSSWTGAIDQPQHF.

This clone was observed once. The gene calls are TRBV28 and TRBJ1-1, with D perhaps TRBD1 (6 bases). Trimming removed 6 bases at V and 1 base at J, with 12 bases between. The CDR3 is made up of 14 amino acids. The germline gives CDR1 MDHEN, CDR2 SYDVKM. CDR3 in DNA: TGTGCCAGCAGACACCCGGACAGGAACACTGAAGCTTTCTTT. Translated: CASRHPDRNTEAFF.

This sequence joins TRBV6-5 and TRBJ1-2; tentatively, D is TRBD1 (5 bases). V was pared by 7 bases and J by 0 bases, with 9 bases between. In germline, CDR1 is MNHEY, CDR2 SVGAGI. This CDR3 has 13 residues. The DNA of the CDR3 is TGTGCCAGCAAGGAGGGGACTAACTATGGCTACACCTTC. Translated: CASKEGTNYGYTF.

The V call is TRBV15, the J call TRBJ2-3; the match to TRBD1 covers 7 bases. There are 15 residues in the CDR3. Germline loops: CDR1 LNHNV, CDR2 YYDKDF (reference sequence). V was pared by 5 bases and J by 0 bases, with 5 bases of the junction left unmatched. The CDR3 sequence is CATSEGAISTDTQYF. In DNA, the CDR3 is TGTGCCACCAGCGAGGGGGCAATCAGCACAGATACGCAGTATTTT.

This chain joins TRBV5-1 and TRBJ1-2; D is uncertain. The CDR3 runs 13 residues. Trimming removed 0 bases from V and 7 bases from J, with 10 bases in between. In germline, CDR1 is SGHRS, CDR2 YFSETQ. The CDR3 bases are TGCGCCAGCAGCTTGGCCGAGGGCGGTGGCTACACCTTC. This gives the protein CASSLAEGGGYTF.

This clone has ten or more counts. This sequence joins TRBV2 and TRBJ2-5, with D possibly being TRBD1 (6 bases). Germline V gives CDR1 SNHLY, CDR2 FYNNEI. Deletions cut 2 bases from V and 4 bases from J, with 14 bases between. The CDR3 totals 15 residues. The CDR3 here is CASSELGQGLETQYF. The CDR3 DNA is TGTGCCAGCAGTGAACTAGGGCAGGGGTTAGAGACCCAGTACTTC.

This clone showed up just a few times. V gene TRBV15 combines with J gene TRBJ1-2, with no clear D. V dropped 8 bases and J dropped 4 bases, with 14 bases sitting between them. Germline CDR1 is LNHNV and CDR2 is YYDKDF (reference sequence). CDR3 size: 13 residues. The CDR3 here is CATRGPEVYGYTF. The CDR3 nucleotides read TGTGCCACCCGAGGTCCCGAAGTCTATGGCTACACCTTC. Full variable domain (rest looked up from reference TRBV15 and TRBJ1-2): DAMVIQNPRYQVTQFGKPVTLSCSQTLNHNVMYWYQQKSSQAPKLLFHYYDKDFNNEADTPDNFQSRRPNTSFCFLDIRSPGLGDTAMYLCATRGPEVYGYTFGSGTRLTVV.

V and J are TRBV7-9 and TRBJ2-7; TRBD2 is a possible D gene (6 bases). V lost 1 base and J lost 3, with 19 bases in between. Germline CDR1 and CDR2: SEHNR and FQNEAQ (reference sequence). The CDR3 has 17 amino acids. The CDR3 sequence: CASSLGPAGPTNYEQYF. The CDR3 DNA reads as TGTGCCAGCAGCTTAGGCCCCGCGGGACCGACCAACTACGAGCAGTACTTC.

This clone showed up just a few times. The chain has TRBV7-9 and TRBJ1-6; perhaps TRBD1 as D (5 bases). CDR1 is SEHNR, CDR2 FQNEAQ, per germline (reference sequence). The length of the CDR3 is 13 residues. V lost 0 bases to trimming and J lost 11 bases, with 8 bases between them. CDR3 protein: CASSLAGPAPLHF. For the CDR3, the DNA is TGTGCCAGCAGCTTAGCGGGGCCGGCACCCCTCCACTTT. The whole variable domain, remainder taken from reference TRBV7-9 and TRBJ1-6, is DTGVSQNPRHKITKRGQNVTFRCDPISEHNRLYWYRQTLGQGPEFLTYFQNEAQLEKSRLLSDRFSAERPKGSFSTLEIQRTEQGDSAMYLCASSLAGPAPLHFGNGTRLTVT.

This chain joins TRBV29-1 and TRBJ2-5, with unresolved D. Trimming took off 0 bases at V and 4 bases at J, with 9 bases between the two ends. The CDR3 runs 13 residues. Germline V gives CDR1 SQVTM, CDR2 ANQGSEA. CDR3 bases: TGCAGCGTTGAAGAGGTGGGCCCAGAGACCCAGTACTTC. Translation gives CSVEEVGPETQYF.

This clone was recorded only once. The rearrangement links TRBV5-4 to TRBJ1-5, with TRBD1 identical over 9 bases. This CDR3 is 16 amino acids long. Trimming at V came to 4 bases and at J to 5 bases, leaving 10 bases not matched to a gene. Germline V lookup: CDR1 SGHNT, CDR2 YYREEE (reference sequence). The CDR3 DNA sequence: TGTGCCAGCAGCAAAGGGACAGGGAGGCGGGATCAGCCCCAGCATTTT. Its translation is CASSKGTGRRDQPQHF.

The genes are TRBV29-1 and TRBJ1-4; a weak D match, TRBD1 (5 bases). This CDR3 region has 13 residues. Per germline, CDR1 SQVTM and CDR2 ANQGSEA. The V gene lost 4 bases and the J gene lost 10 bases, with 16 bases spanning the gap. The CDR3 here is CSVARTLSGKLFF. CDR3 DNA: TGCAGCGTTGCCCGGACACTCTCGGGAAAACTGTTTTTT.

The genes are TRBV27 and TRBJ2-1; 15 nucleotides match TRBD2. CDR1 MNHEY and CDR2 SMNVEV come from the germline V gene (reference sequence). The trim removed 4 bases at V and 8 bases at J, leaving 6 bases unmatched. This CDR3 has 16 amino acids. The CDR3 region has the DNA TGTGCCAGCAGTTCTCGGACTAGCGGGGGGGCCCATGAGCAGTTCTTC. It encodes CASSSRTSGGAHEQFF.

This clone has just a few counts. V usage is TRBV28 and J usage is TRBJ1-1; D may be TRBD1 (5 bases). The ends were cut back, 10 bases at V and 3 bases at J, with 18 bases in the middle. The CDR3 length is 14 residues. CDR1 and CDR2 (germline): MDHEN, SYDVKM. Written as DNA, the CDR3 is TGTGCCATAAACGGAAAGGGGCCGGACACTGAAGCTTTCTTT. Protein sequence: CAINGKGPDTEAFF.

This chain uses TRBV27 with TRBJ1-2, with D possibly matching TRBD1 (5 bases). V shed 5 bases and J shed 7 bases, with 23 bases lying between them. The CDR3 totals 16 residues. CDR1 is MNHEY, CDR2 SMNVEV, per germline (reference sequence). In DNA, the CDR3 is TGTGCCAGCAGTGAGAGAAACAGGTTGGCATCGGGTGGCTACACCTTC. The encoded protein is CASSERNRLASGGYTF.

CDR3 protein: CAISTLRQELGNSPLHF. The CDR3 nucleotides read TGTGCCATCAGTACCCTCCGACAGGAATTGGGGAATTCACCCCTCCACTTT. The J gene is TRBJ1-6, the V gene TRBV10-3; tentatively, D is TRBD1 (6 bases). Trimming stripped 5 bases from V and 7 bases from J, with 21 bases between. CDR1 is ENHRY, CDR2 SYGVKD, per germline. The CDR3 consists of 17 residues.

The CDR3 loop is CASSAGLLQETQYF. CDR3 coding DNA: TGTGCCAGCAGCGCCGGACTACTACAAGAGACCCAGTACTTC. The chain uses TRBV5-4 and TRBJ2-5; tentative D call: TRBD2 (6 bases). V lost 4 bases and J lost 2, with 12 bases in between. Germline V lookup: CDR1 SGHNT, CDR2 YYREEE (reference sequence). This CDR3 contains 14 residues.

V is TRBV10-3 and J is TRBJ2-1; TRBD1 agrees at 11 bases. Germline values: CDR1 ENHRY, CDR2 SYGVKD. The junction had 0 bases not matched to a gene; V was cut back by 0 bases and J by 2 bases. This CDR3 is built from 16 residues. CDR3 amino acids: CAISESGQGAYNEQFF. As DNA, the CDR3 is TGTGCCATCAGTGAGTCGGGACAGGGGGCCTACAATGAGCAGTTCTTC.